The source of this T cell receptor beta chain is a study of T-cell reconstitution after alpha-beta-depleted transplantation in children. Unique molecular identifiers were incorporated during preparation of the TCRbeta library. One entry per CDR3 protein results from TCRdb running MiXCR on the PCR reads. The sample has just under 350,000 distinct CDR3 sequences, 16% seen once. There are 15 residues in the CDR3. CDR1 is MNHNS and CDR2 is SASEGT in the germline V gene. Trimming cost V 6 bases and J 1 base; bases outside gene matches: 4. This clonotype has a handful of counts. The rearrangement uses TRBV6-1 and TRBJ2-7; 12 bases are a match to TRBD2. Sequencing used PBMCs, mostly from graft donor cells, obtained 360 days after TCRalphabeta/CD19-depleted stem cell transplant. This clonotype was sampled from a male patient between 2 and 15 years old who had a stem cell transplant for acute lymphoblastic leukemia, so the T cells may come from the graft donor. The CDR3 loop is CASRVLAGGSYEQYF. The DNA for the CDR3 is TGTGCCAGCAGGGTACTAGCGGGAGGTTCCTACGAGCAGTACTTC.